The next 15 T cell receptor beta chains were all read from a single sample in a study of cytomegalovirus exposure and HLA in healthy donors. The primer mix had 60 Vbeta and 13 Jbeta primers. Repertoires were generated with immunoSEQ multiplex PCR, while TCRdb's copy carries only in-frame clones and drops some. The table records about 76,000 clones, 65% to 80% of them present only once. Source material: PBMCs. Source of these receptors: a man aged 30 to 39 in good health and CMV-seronegative.

The V and J genes are TRBV4-1 and TRBJ1-3, with no clear D. The germline V gene encodes CDR1 MGHRA and CDR2 YSYEKL. The V gene lost 2 bases and the J gene lost 0 bases, with 8 bases spanning the gap. The CDR3 contains 15 residues. The CDR3 DNA sequence: TGCGCCAGCAGCCAATCTATCATCTCTGGAAACACCATATATTTT. It yields the protein CASSQSIISGNTIYF.

V gene TRBV15 combines with J gene TRBJ2-6; TRBD1 matches at 10 bases. With 7 bases clipped from V and 1 base from J, the junction kept 7 bases outside the gene matches. CDR3 size: 17 residues. Germline CDR1 reads LNHNV; CDR2 reads YYDKDF (reference sequence). The CDR3 reads CATNPDRGVSGANVLTF. In nucleotides, the CDR3 is TGTGCCACCAACCCGGACAGGGGGGTTTCTGGGGCCAACGTCCTGACTTTC.

This clone has just one count. CDR3 in amino acids: CASSLLTSGVGEQFF. The CDR3 nucleotides read TGTGCCAGCAGCCTCTTGACTAGCGGTGTTGGTGAGCAGTTCTTC. The chain has TRBV14 and TRBJ2-1; TRBD2 matches at 9 bases. CDR3 length equals 15 residues. Unmatched junction bases numbered 10, after V lost 4 bases and J lost 9 bases. CDR1 and CDR2 from the germline V gene are SGHDN and FVKESK.

The V call is TRBV28, the J call TRBJ1-3, with TRBD1 matching over 7 bases. Germline V gene lookup returns CDR1 MDHEN and CDR2 SYDVKM. V dropped 6 bases and J dropped 7; count of bases not matched to a gene: 18. The CDR3 is made up of 17 amino acids. CDR3 loop: CASSLQQGRWQSNTIYF. The CDR3 DNA reads TGTGCCAGCAGCTTACAACAGGGGCGATGGCAGAGTAACACCATATATTTT.

This chain uses TRBV5-6 with TRBJ1-5, with 7 bases matching TRBD1. The junction had 7 bases not matched to a gene; V was cut back by 4 bases and J by 3 bases. This CDR3 is built from 15 residues. Germline CDR1 reads SGHDT; CDR2 reads YYEEEE. The CDR3 DNA reads as TGTGCCAGCAGCACCCTGGACAGGTCCAATCAGCCCCAGCATTTT. Translating it yields CASSTLDRSNQPQHF.

The genes are TRBV18 and TRBJ1-2; no clear D. Trimming shortened V by 7 bases and J by 2 bases, and 11 bases separated the two germline ends. The CDR3 has 13 amino acids. Per germline, CDR1 KGHSH and CDR2 LQKENI. This CDR3 is CASFQTGNYGYTF. As DNA, the CDR3 is TGTGCCAGCTTTCAGACCGGGAACTATGGCTACACCTTC.

This clone was found once. The chain couples TRBV13 to TRBJ2-6; D is perhaps TRBD1 (6 bases). V gave up 3 bases and J gave up 0 bases, with 18 bases separating them. Germline-derived CDR1 and CDR2 are PRHDT and FYEKMQ (reference sequence). The CDR3 is 19 residues long. CDR3 coding DNA: TGTGCCAGCAGCTTGTGGGGGCTTGGGTCCCTCTCTGGGGCCAACGTCCTGACTTTC. Residues: CASSLWGLGSLSGANVLTF.

CDR3 region: CASSDPGDSFYGYTF. The CDR3 DNA sequence: TGTGCCAGCAGTGACCCGGGAGACAGCTTCTATGGCTACACCTTC. The chain recombines TRBV25-1 with TRBJ1-2, with a tentative D call TRBD1 (5 bases). The CDR3 consists of 15 residues. CDR1 MGHDK and CDR2 SYGVNS come from the germline V gene. V was cut by 3 bases and J by 4 bases, with 15 bases left in between.

The rearrangement uses TRBV27 and TRBJ2-7; 7 bases agree with TRBD2. The CDR3 is made up of 15 amino acids. Germline CDR1 and CDR2: MNHEY and SMNVEV (reference sequence). The ends lost 4 bases at V and 4 bases at J; junction bases unmatched: 10. CDR3 loop: CASSSVLARDYEQYF. The CDR3 DNA is TGTGCCAGCAGTTCGGTACTAGCGAGGGATTACGAGCAGTACTTC.

This chain uses TRBV5-5 with TRBJ1-1; the D gene is possibly TRBD1 (6 bases). V lost 5 bases and J lost 7, with 12 bases in between. Germline-derived CDR1 and CDR2 are SGHKS and YYEKEE (reference sequence). CDR3 size: 12 residues. CDR3 nucleotide sequence: TGTGCCAGCAGTCTTCAGGGGTATGAAGCTTTCTTT. It is translated as CASSLQGYEAFF.

This rearrangement joins TRBV5-1 to TRBJ2-1; 12 positions match TRBD1. This CDR3 comprises 15 residues. The J segment lost 7 bases and the V segment lost 2 bases, leaving 4 bases of the junction unmatched. Germline loops: CDR1 SGHRS, CDR2 YFSETQ. The CDR3 is CASSFGDRGPNEQFF. DNA for the CDR3: TGCGCCAGCAGCTTCGGGGACAGGGGGCCGAATGAGCAGTTCTTC.

The rearrangement uses TRBV7-9 and TRBJ2-1; 8 bases match TRBD2. The J segment lost 9 bases and the V segment lost 4 bases, leaving 11 bases of the junction unmatched. Looked up from germline, CDR1 is SEHNR and CDR2 is FQNEAQ (reference sequence). CDR3 size: 15 residues. CDR3 DNA: TGTGCCAGCAGCTCATTAGCGGGACAAAATCTTGAGCAGTTCTTC. It codes for CASSSLAGQNLEQFF.

This clone was detected a few times. The gene calls are TRBV29-1 and TRBJ2-5, with TRBD2 identical over 8 bases. The CDR3 loop spans 13 amino acids. Losses at the gene ends were 3 bases for V and 5 bases for J; bases not matched to a gene: 5. CDR1 and CDR2 from the germline V gene are SQVTM and ANQGSEA. CDR3 sequence (DNA): TGCAGCGTTGAGAAGGTAGCGGGGGAGACCCAGTACTTC. This encodes CSVEKVAGETQYF.

The CDR3, as DNA: TGTGCCAGCAGCCACAGGGGAATAAACACTGAAGCTTTCTTT. Translation gives CASSHRGINTEAFF. The chain links TRBV7-6 to TRBJ1-1, with TRBD1 matching over 7 bases. The CDR3 has 14 amino acids. Germline lookup yields CDR1 SGHVS and CDR2 FNYEAQ. V shed 5 bases, J shed 2 bases, and the junction held 5 bases outside the gene matches.

This clone has only a few counts. V usage is TRBV5-1 and J usage is TRBJ2-6, with D perhaps matching TRBD1 (5 bases). Per germline, CDR1 SGHRS and CDR2 YFSETQ. V was pared by 0 bases and J by 0 bases, with 16 bases between. The CDR3 runs to 19 residues. In DNA, the CDR3 is TGCGCCAGCAGCTTGGGGTTTGACAGCATACTCTCTGGGGCCAACGTCCTGACTTTC. Amino acid sequence: CASSLGFDSILSGANVLTF.